This TCR beta chain was sequenced for a study of blood T cell repertoires in COVID-19. Whole-study context: Both acute and convalescent COVID-19 samples were obtained from the United States, Italy and Spain.

Trimming removed 3 bases at V and 2 bases at J, with 13 bases between. The CDR3 has 14 amino acids. Germline CDR1 is DFQATT and CDR2 is SNEGSKA (reference sequence). The table came from immunoSEQ multiplex PCR; TCRdb's copy has only in-frame clones and leaves some out. In the table there are hundreds of thousands of clones, 86% of which are singletons. The sequence derives from a woman aged 55-69 years with COVID-19, enrolled during active disease. This chain joins TRBV20-1 and TRBJ2-5, with TRBD2 as a possible D gene (6 bases). The material sequenced was peripheral blood. The DNA for the CDR3 is TGCAGTGCTAGTACCGGGACTCTGCAAGAGACCCAGTACTTC. It is translated as CSASTGTLQETQYF.